Shown below are 11 T cell receptor beta chains from a single sample sequenced in a study of CD8 T cells in ankylosing spondylitis. TCRdb passed the 5' RACE reads through MiXCR, listing each CDR3 protein once. The table has approximately 140,000 distinct CDR3 sequences, 40% to 50% seen once. Sequencing used synovial fluid, either unsorted or a sorted T cell fraction (not recorded which). The receptors derive from a male donor with ankylosing spondylitis.

This chain uses TRBV7-3 with TRBJ2-3, with 9 bases matching TRBD2. The length of the CDR3 is 15 residues. The V gene end was trimmed by 8 bases and the J gene end by 2 bases; junction bases not matched to a gene: 8. Per germline, CDR1 SGHTA and CDR2 FQGTGA. DNA of the CDR3: TGTGCCAGCTCAGTAAGCGGGGGGTCCACAGATACGCAGTATTTT. Its protein product is CASSVSGGSTDTQYF. Drawing the rest from reference TRBV7-3 and TRBJ2-3, the complete variable domain is GAGVSQTPSNKVTEKGKYVELRCDPISGHTALYWYRQSLGQGPEFLIYFQGTGAADDSGLPNDRFFAVRPEGSVSTLKIQRTERGDSAVYLCASSVSGGSTDTQYFGPGTRLTVL.

The DNA of the CDR3 is TGTGCCAGCAGTTACGAGGGGCGGGAGGGCCACTCCTACGAGCAGTACTTC. Translating it yields CASSYEGREGHSYEQYF. The chain carries TRBV6-2 or TRBV6-3 and TRBJ2-7, with TRBD2 matching 9 bases. The CDR3 has 17 residues. With V trimmed by 2 bases and J by 0 bases, 8 bases remained unmatched. The germline CDR1 and CDR2 sequences are MNHEY and SVGEGT.

This clonotype was seen a few times. The chain has TRBV5-1 and TRBJ2-7; 12 bases map to TRBD2. This CDR3 is 16 amino acids long. The trim removed 4 bases at V and 6 bases at J, leaving 11 bases unmatched. The germline V gene encodes CDR1 SGHRS and CDR2 YFSETQ. The CDR3 DNA reads TGCGCCAGCAGCACAGGACTAGCGGGGCGCTCGGTCGAGCAGTACTTC. Encoded protein: CASSTGLAGRSVEQYF.

The chain combines TRBV5-1 with TRBJ1-3; TRBD1 is a possible D gene (5 bases). This CDR3 has 13 residues. Per germline, CDR1 SGHRS and CDR2 YFSETQ. V lost 4 bases and J lost 4, with 9 bases in between. CDR3 bases: TGCGCCAGCAGCCTATACAGGGGAAACACCATATATTTT. Translating gives CASSLYRGNTIYF.

The chain is built from TRBV10-1 and TRBJ2-7, with D maybe TRBD2 (5 bases). From germline, CDR1 is WNHNN and CDR2 SYGVQD (reference sequence). V was pared by 5 bases and J by 5 bases, with 13 bases between. There are 13 residues in the CDR3. The CDR3 reads CASSPGLFNEQYF. CDR3 nucleotides: TGCGCCAGCAGTCCGGGGTTGTTTAACGAGCAGTACTTC.

This chain joins TRBV27 and TRBJ1-1, with no clear D. CDR1 MNHEY and CDR2 SMNVEV come from the germline V gene (reference sequence). The CDR3 loop spans 15 amino acids. The V and J ends lost 3 bases and 1 base respectively, with 12 bases between them. The CDR3 sequence: CASSFSGRANTEAFF. DNA of the CDR3: TGTGCCAGCAGTTTTAGCGGGCGGGCGAACACTGAAGCTTTCTTT.

The chain combines TRBV6-1 with TRBJ1-5, with 8 nucleotides matching TRBD1. Trimming at V came to 5 bases and at J to 11 bases, leaving 11 bases not matched to a gene. From germline, CDR1 is MNHNS and CDR2 SASEGT. The CDR3 length is 14 residues. Here the CDR3 DNA reads TGTGCCAGCAGTCCCTGGACAGGGATGGAGGCCCAGCATTTT. It yields the protein CASSPWTGMEAQHF.

The sample holds a few counts of this clonotype. The genes are TRBV27 and TRBJ2-2; TRBD2 aligns across 10 bases. This CDR3 region has 17 residues. Germline trimming cut 4 bases from V and 1 base from J; bases unmatched to any gene: 6. The germline V gene encodes CDR1 MNHEY and CDR2 SMNVEV (reference sequence). The CDR3 region is CASSSNRLAGNTGELFF. DNA for the CDR3: TGTGCCAGCAGTTCCAATAGACTAGCGGGGAACACCGGGGAGCTGTTTTTT.

The J gene is TRBJ1-2, the V gene TRBV28, with 10 nucleotides matching TRBD1. The germline V gene encodes CDR1 MDHEN and CDR2 SYDVKM. This CDR3 has 17 amino acids. The trim removed 4 bases at V and 6 bases at J, leaving 14 bases unmatched. DNA for the CDR3: TGTGCCAGCAGTTACCGGGACAGGGGCCGCTCTATGGATGGCTACACCTTC. Amino acid sequence: CASSYRDRGRSMDGYTF.

In nucleotides, the CDR3 is TGTGCCAGCAGTTACGCACAGGGTAACTACGAGCAGTACTTC. Its protein is CASSYAQGNYEQYF. The V gene is TRBV6-5, the J gene TRBJ2-7; weak D call: TRBD1 (6 bases). With 2 bases removed from V and 3 bases from J, the gap between germline ends came to 11 bases. The CDR3 contains 14 residues. The germline V gene has CDR1 MNHEY and CDR2 SVGAGI.

This clonotype appeared a few times. CDR3 in amino acids: CASTWGGFASYEQYF. CDR3 in DNA: TGCGCCAGCACCTGGGGGGGTTTTGCGTCCTACGAGCAGTACTTC. The rearrangement uses TRBV5-1 and TRBJ2-7; 7 bases fit TRBD2. Per germline, CDR1 SGHRS and CDR2 YFSETQ. The V and J ends lost 6 bases and 1 base, in that order; junction bases with no gene match: 10. The CDR3 has 15 amino acids.